Listed below are T cell receptor beta chains from one sample, sequenced in a study of blood T cell repertoires in COVID-19. Produced via immunoSEQ multiplex PCR; TCRdb's table is partial and in-frame only. This sample carries around 150,000 clones, 90% to 95% of them seen once, and the ten largest clones take 3.5% to 5%. The specimen was peripheral blood. These TCRs come from a woman aged 50 to 60 with acute or convalescent COVID-19. Both conserved end residues are part of each CDR3. The order of the fields is clone size, J gene, V gene, CDR3 length, D gene, CDR3 protein, CDR3 DNA. D genes are given only for firm matches. Where a row states a size, it is once, few, many or the class of an expanded clone; other rows omit it.

clone_size: NA; j_call: TRBJ2-7; v_call: TRBV1; cdr3_length: 17; d_call: NA; cdr3_aa: CTSSQPTAGATFGEQYF; cdr3_nt: TGCACCAGCAGCCAACCAACCGCGGGGGCCACATTTGGCGAGCAGTACTTC
clone_size: NA; j_call: TRBJ2-7; v_call: TRBV6-2/TRBV6-3; cdr3_length: 17; d_call: NA; cdr3_aa: CASSYSVEAEYDYEQYF; cdr3_nt: TGTGCCAGCAGTTACTCCGTCGAAGCGGAATACGACTACGAGCAGTACTTC
clone_size: NA; j_call: TRBJ1-3; v_call: TRBV11-2; cdr3_length: 12; d_call: NA; cdr3_aa: CASSLGGNTIYF; cdr3_nt: TGTGCCAGCAGCTTAGGCGGGAACACCATATATTTT
clone_size: NA; j_call: TRBJ1-2; v_call: TRBV24-1; cdr3_length: 15; d_call: TRBD1; cdr3_aa: CATSDSGQGTYGYTF; cdr3_nt: TGTGCCACCAGTGACTCGGGACAGGGGACCTATGGCTACACCTTC
clone_size: NA; j_call: TRBJ2-3; v_call: TRBV20-1; cdr3_length: 16; d_call: TRBD2; cdr3_aa: CSASPTSGRAGDTQYF; cdr3_nt: TGCAGTGCTAGTCCCACTAGCGGGAGGGCCGGGGATACGCAGTATTTT
clone_size: NA; j_call: TRBJ1-1; v_call: TRBV10-3; cdr3_length: 15; d_call: TRBD1; cdr3_aa: CAISVTDRDLTEAFF; cdr3_nt: TGTGCCATCAGTGTAACGGACAGGGACCTCACTGAAGCTTTCTTT
clone_size: once; j_call: TRBJ1-1; v_call: TRBV18; cdr3_length: 14; d_call: NA; cdr3_aa: CASSIGQRNTEAFF; cdr3_nt: TGTGCCAGCTCGATTGGACAGCGGAACACTGAAGCTTTCTTT
clone_size: NA; j_call: TRBJ2-3; v_call: TRBV4-3; cdr3_length: 16; d_call: TRBD1; cdr3_aa: CASGHSPGQGTDTQYF; cdr3_nt: TGCGCCAGTGGTCACTCCCCGGGACAGGGAACAGATACGCAGTATTTT
clone_size: NA; j_call: TRBJ1-2; v_call: TRBV28; cdr3_length: 12; d_call: NA; cdr3_aa: CASSLGPGGYTF; cdr3_nt: TGTGCCAGCAGTTTGGGCCCGGGAGGCTACACCTTC
clone_size: NA; j_call: TRBJ2-7; v_call: TRBV19; cdr3_length: 15; d_call: TRBD1; cdr3_aa: CASSTGTGVPYEQYF; cdr3_nt: TGTGCCAGTAGCACCGGGACAGGGGTCCCCTACGAGCAGTACTTC
clone_size: many; j_call: TRBJ1-3; v_call: TRBV3-1/TRBV3-2; cdr3_length: 13; d_call: NA; cdr3_aa: CASSQLSGNTIYF; cdr3_nt: TGTGCCAGCAGCCAATTATCTGGAAACACCATATATTTT
clone_size: NA; j_call: TRBJ2-3; v_call: TRBV19; cdr3_length: 13; d_call: NA; cdr3_aa: CASSVGVLDTQYF; cdr3_nt: TGTGCCAGTAGTGTCGGGGTTTTAGATACGCAGTATTTT
clone_size: NA; j_call: TRBJ2-7; v_call: TRBV19; cdr3_length: 16; d_call: NA; cdr3_aa: CASSIDVQTGIYEQYF; cdr3_nt: TGTGCCAGTAGTATAGATGTCCAAACAGGGATCTACGAGCAGTACTTC